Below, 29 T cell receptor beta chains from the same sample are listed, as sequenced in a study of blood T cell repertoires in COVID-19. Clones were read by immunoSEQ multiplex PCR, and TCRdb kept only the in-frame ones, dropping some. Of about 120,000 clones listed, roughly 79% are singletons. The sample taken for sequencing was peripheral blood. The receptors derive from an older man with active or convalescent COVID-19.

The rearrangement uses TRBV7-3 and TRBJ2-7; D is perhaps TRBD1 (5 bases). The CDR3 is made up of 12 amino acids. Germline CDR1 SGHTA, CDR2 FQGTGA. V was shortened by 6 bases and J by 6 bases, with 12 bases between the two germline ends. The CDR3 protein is CASRGRAAEQYF. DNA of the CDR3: TGTGCCAGCAGGGGCAGGGCCGCCGAGCAGTACTTC.

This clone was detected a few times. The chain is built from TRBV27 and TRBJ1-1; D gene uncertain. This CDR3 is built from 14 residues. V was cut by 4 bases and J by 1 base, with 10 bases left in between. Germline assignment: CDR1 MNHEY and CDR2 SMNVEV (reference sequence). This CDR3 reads CASSSLFGNTEAFF. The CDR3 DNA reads TGTGCCAGCAGTTCATTATTCGGGAACACTGAAGCTTTCTTT.

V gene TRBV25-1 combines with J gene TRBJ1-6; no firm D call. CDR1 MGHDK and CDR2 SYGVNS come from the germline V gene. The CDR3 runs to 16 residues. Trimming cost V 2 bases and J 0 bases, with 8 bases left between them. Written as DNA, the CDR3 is TGTGCCAGCAGTGAAACAGTGAACTCCTATAATTCACCCCTCCACTTT. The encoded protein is CASSETVNSYNSPLHF.

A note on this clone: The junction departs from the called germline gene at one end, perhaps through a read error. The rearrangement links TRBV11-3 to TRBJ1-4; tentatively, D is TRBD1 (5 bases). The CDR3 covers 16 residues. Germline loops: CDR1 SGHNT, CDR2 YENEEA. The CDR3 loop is CASSPGPGGTSEKLFF. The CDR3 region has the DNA TGTGCCAGCAGCCCGGGGCCCGGGGGAACTAGTGAAAAACTGTTTTTT. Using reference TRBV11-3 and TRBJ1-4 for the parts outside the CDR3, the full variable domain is EAGVVQSPRYKIIEKKQPVAFWCNPISGHNTLYWYLQNLGQGPELLIRYENEEAVDDSQLPKDRFSAERLKGVDSTLKIQPAELGDSAVYLCASSPGPGGTSEKLFFGSGTQLSVL.

Written as DNA, the CDR3 is TGTGCCAGCAGCGCAGGGGGCTACGGCTACACCTTC. Protein product: CASSAGGYGYTF. The J gene is TRBJ1-2, the V gene TRBV7-9, with TRBD1 matching 8 bases. CDR1 is SEHNR, CDR2 FQNEAQ, per germline (reference sequence). V shed 5 bases and J 8 bases; nucleotides not matched to a gene: 4. The CDR3 totals 12 residues.

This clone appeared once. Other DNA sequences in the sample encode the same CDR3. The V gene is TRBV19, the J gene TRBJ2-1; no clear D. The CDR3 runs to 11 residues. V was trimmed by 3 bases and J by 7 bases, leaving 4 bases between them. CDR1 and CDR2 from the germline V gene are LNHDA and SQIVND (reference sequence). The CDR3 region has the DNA TGTGCCAGTAGTATTCGGAATGAGCAGTTCTTC. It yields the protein CASSIRNEQFF.

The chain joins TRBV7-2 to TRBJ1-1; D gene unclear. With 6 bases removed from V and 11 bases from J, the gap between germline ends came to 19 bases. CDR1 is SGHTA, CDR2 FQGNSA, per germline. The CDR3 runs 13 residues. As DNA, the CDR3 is TGTGCCAGCAGGCAAGTCCGCAGCGGCCCGGCTTTCTTT. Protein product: CASRQVRSGPAFF.

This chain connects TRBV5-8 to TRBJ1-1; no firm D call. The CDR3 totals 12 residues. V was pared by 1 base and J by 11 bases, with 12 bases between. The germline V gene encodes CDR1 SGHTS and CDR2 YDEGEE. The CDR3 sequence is CASSLSERWAFF. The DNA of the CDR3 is TGTGCCAGCAGCTTGTCCGAACGGTGGGCTTTCTTT.

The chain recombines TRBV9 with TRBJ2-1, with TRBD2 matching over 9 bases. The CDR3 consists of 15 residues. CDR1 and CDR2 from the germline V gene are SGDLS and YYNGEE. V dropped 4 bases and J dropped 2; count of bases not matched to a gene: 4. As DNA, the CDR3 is TGTGCCAGCAGCCCCCGGACTAGCGCCTACAATGAGCAGTTCTTC. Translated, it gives CASSPRTSAYNEQFF.

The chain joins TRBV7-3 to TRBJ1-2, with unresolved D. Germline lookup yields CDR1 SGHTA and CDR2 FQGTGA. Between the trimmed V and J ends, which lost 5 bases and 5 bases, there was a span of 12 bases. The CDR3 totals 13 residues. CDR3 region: CASSRKKPYGYTF. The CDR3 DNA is TGTGCCAGCAGCCGCAAAAAGCCATATGGCTACACCTTC. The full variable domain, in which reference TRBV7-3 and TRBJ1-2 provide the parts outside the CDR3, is GAGVSQTPSNKVTEKGKYVELRCDPISGHTALYWYRQSLGQGPEFLIYFQGTGAADDSGLPNDRFFAVRPEGSVSTLKIQRTERGDSAVYLCASSRKKPYGYTFGSGTRLTVV.

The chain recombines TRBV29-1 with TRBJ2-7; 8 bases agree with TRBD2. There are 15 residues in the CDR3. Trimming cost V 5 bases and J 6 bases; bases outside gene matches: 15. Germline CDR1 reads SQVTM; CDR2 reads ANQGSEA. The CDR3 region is CSVFRSGRHPSEQYF. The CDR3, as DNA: TGCAGCGTTTTCAGAAGCGGGAGACATCCCTCCGAGCAGTACTTC.

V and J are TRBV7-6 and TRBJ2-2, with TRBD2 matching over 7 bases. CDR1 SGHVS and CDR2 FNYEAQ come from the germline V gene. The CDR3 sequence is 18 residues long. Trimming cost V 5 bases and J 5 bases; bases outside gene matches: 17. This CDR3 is CASSPLPLGGRGTGELFF. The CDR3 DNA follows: TGTGCCAGCAGCCCACTCCCTCTGGGCGGGAGAGGGACCGGGGAGCTGTTTTTT.

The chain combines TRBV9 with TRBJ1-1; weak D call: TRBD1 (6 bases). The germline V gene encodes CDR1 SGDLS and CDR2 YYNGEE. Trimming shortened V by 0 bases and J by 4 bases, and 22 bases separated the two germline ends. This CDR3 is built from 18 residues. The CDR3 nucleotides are TGTGCCAGCAGCGTAGCGCCGATGTCAGGGGTCCCAGGCACTGAAGCTTTCTTT. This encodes CASSVAPMSGVPGTEAFF. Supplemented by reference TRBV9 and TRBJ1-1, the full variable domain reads DSGVTQTPKHLITATGQRVTLRCSPRSGDLSVYWYQQSLDQGLQFLIQYYNGEERAKGNILERFSAQQFPDLHSELNLSSLELGDSALYFCASSVAPMSGVPGTEAFFGQGTRLTVV.

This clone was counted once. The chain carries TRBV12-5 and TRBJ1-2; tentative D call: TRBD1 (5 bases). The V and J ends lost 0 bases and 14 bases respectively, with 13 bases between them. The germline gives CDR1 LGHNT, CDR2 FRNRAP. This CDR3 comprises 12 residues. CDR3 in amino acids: CASGLVGAVCTF. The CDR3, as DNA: TGTGCTAGTGGTTTGGTAGGGGCCGTTTGTACCTTC.

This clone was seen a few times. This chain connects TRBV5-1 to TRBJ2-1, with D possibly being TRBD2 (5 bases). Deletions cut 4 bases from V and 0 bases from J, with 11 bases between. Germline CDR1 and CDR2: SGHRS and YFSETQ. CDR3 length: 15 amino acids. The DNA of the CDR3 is TGCGCCAGCAGCGACCTAGCCAGCTCCTACAATGAGCAGTTCTTC. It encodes CASSDLASSYNEQFF.

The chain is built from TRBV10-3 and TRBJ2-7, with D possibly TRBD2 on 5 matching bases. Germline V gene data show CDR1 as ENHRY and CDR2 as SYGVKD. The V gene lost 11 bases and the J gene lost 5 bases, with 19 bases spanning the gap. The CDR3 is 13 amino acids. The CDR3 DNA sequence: TGTGCCGTAAGAGAGCGGACTGAGCACGAGCAGTACTTC. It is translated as CAVRERTEHEQYF.

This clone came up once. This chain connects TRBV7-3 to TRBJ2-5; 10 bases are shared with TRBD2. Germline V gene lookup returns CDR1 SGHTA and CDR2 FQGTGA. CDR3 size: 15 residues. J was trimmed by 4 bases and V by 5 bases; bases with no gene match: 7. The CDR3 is CASSLQAGGRETQYF. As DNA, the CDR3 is TGTGCCAGCAGCCTACAAGCGGGAGGGCGAGAGACCCAGTACTTC. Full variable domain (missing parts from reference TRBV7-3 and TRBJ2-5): GAGVSQTPSNKVTEKGKYVELRCDPISGHTALYWYRQSLGQGPEFLIYFQGTGAADDSGLPNDRFFAVRPEGSVSTLKIQRTERGDSAVYLCASSLQAGGRETQYFGPGTRLLVL.

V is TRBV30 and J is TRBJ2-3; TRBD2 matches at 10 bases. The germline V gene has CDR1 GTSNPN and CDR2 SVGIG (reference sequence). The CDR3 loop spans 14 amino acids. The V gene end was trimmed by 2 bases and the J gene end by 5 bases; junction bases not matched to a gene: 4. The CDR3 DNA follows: TGTGCCTGGAGTCGAGCGGGGGGGCAAGATACGCAGTATTTT. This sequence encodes CAWSRAGGQDTQYF. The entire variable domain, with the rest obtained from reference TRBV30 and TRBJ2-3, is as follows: SQTIHQWPATLVQPVGSPLSLECTVEGTSNPNLYWYRQAAGRGLQLLFYSVGIGQISSEVPQNLSASRPQDRQFILSSKKLLLSDSGFYLCAWSRAGGQDTQYFGPGTRLTVL.

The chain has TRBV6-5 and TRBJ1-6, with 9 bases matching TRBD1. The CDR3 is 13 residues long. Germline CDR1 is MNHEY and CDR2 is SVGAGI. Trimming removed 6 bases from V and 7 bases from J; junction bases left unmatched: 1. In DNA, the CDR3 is TGTGCCAGCAGGGGACAGGGAAATTCACCCCTCCACTTT. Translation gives CASRGQGNSPLHF.

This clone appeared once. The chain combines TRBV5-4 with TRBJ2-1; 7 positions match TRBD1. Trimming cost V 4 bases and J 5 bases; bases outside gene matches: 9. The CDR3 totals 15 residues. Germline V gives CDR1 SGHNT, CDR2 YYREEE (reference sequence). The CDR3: CASSKPPDRNNEQFF. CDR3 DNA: TGTGCCAGCAGCAAACCCCCGGACAGGAACAATGAGCAGTTCTTC. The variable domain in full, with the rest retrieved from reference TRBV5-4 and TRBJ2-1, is ETGVTQSPTHLIKTRGQQVTLRCSSQSGHNTVSWYQQALGQGPQFIFQYYREEENGRGNFPPRFSGLQFPNYSSELNVNALELDDSALYLCASSKPPDRNNEQFFGPGTRLTVL.

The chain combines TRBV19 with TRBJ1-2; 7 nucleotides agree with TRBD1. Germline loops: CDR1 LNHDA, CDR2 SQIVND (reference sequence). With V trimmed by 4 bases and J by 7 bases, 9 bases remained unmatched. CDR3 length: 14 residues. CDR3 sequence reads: CASSNNRDSGGYTF. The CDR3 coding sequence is TGTGCCAGTAGTAACAACCGGGACAGCGGTGGCTACACCTTC.

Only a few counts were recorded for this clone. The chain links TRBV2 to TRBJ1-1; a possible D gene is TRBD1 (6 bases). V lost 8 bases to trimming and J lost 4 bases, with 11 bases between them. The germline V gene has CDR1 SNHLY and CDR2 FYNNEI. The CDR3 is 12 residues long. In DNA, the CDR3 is TGTGCCAGCGACAGGCAGGGCACTGAAGCTTTCTTT. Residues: CASDRQGTEAFF.

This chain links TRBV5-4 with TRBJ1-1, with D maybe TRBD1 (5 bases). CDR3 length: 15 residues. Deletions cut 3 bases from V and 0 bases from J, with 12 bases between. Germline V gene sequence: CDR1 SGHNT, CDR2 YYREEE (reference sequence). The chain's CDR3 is CASSSPTDMNTEAFF. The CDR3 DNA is TGTGCCAGCAGCTCTCCGACAGACATGAACACTGAAGCTTTCTTT.

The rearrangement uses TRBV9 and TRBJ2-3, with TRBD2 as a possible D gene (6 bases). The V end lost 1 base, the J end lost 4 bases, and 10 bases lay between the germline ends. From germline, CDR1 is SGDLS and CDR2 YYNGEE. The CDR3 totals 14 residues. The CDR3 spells CASSVRGAPDTQYF. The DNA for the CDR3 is TGTGCCAGCAGCGTACGCGGGGCCCCAGATACGCAGTATTTT.

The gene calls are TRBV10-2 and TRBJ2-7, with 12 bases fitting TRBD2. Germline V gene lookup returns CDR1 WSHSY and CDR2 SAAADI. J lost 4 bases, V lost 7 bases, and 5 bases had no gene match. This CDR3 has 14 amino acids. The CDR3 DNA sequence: TGCGCCAGCAAACAACTAGCGGGAGGTTACGAGCAGTACTTC. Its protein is CASKQLAGGYEQYF.

The CDR3 DNA reads as TGTGCCAGCAGCCAAGCCGGAGGGGGCACCTATGGCTACACCTTC. This sequence encodes CASSQAGGGTYGYTF. The rearrangement joins TRBV3-1 (or the pseudogene TRBV3-2) to TRBJ1-2; TRBD1 agrees at 7 bases. V was clipped by 1 base and J by 4 bases; unmatched bases: 6. The CDR3 is 15 amino acids. CDR1 is LGHDT and CDR2 is YNNKEL in the germline V gene (reference sequence).

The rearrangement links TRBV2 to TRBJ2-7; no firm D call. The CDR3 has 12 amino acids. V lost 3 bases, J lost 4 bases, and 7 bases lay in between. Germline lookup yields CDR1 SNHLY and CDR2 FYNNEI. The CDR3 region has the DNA TGTGCCAGCAGTGATACATTGTACGAGCAGTACTTC. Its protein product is CASSDTLYEQYF.

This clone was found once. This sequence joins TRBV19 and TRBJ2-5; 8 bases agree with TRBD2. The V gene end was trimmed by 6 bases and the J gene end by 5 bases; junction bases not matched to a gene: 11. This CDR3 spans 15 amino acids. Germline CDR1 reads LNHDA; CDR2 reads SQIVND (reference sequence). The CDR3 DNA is TGTGCCAGTAGCACCGGGGGGGGTGTCTCGGAGACCCAGTACTTC. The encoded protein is CASSTGGGVSETQYF.

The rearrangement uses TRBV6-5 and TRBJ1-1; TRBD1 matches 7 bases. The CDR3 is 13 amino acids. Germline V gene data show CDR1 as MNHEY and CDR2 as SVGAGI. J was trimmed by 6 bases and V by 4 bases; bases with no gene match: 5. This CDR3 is CASSSPTGSEAFF. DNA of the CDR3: TGTGCCAGCAGTTCCCCGACAGGGTCTGAAGCTTTCTTT.